The sequence of this T cell receptor (beta chain) was determined in a study of T cells in Graves' hyperthyroidism and ophthalmopathy. This clonotype was counted many times. Its antigen is unidentified. The investigators amplified TCR beta CDR3 regions from RNA transcripts. The TCR CDR3 was amplified in a first-round RT-PCR using the HTBI primer set. TCRdb redid the calling of the multiplex PCR reads with MiXCR, one entry per CDR3 protein. Among 500,000 to 650,000 distinct CDR3 sequences listed, more than 15% were seen once. V was cut by 6 bases and J by 4 bases, with 9 bases left in between. CDR3 length equals 13 residues. Study-wide results and caveats: Ophthalmopathy and stable hyperthyroidism were separated by a 13 V-J model.

The sequenced sample consisted of blood. The source of this sequence is a woman in her late teens or twenties with Graves' ophthalmopathy. The V call is TRBV12-3 or TRBV12-4, the J call TRBJ2-2; possible D gene TRBD1, 5 bases. DNA for the CDR3: TGTGCCAGCAGCACCAGGGTCACCGGGGAGCTGTTTTTT. It specifies CASSTRVTGELFF.